This T cell receptor beta chain stems from a study of cytomegalovirus exposure and HLA in healthy donors. Study background: Earlier findings included 117 million unique TCR beta sequences obtained from about 179 million T cells.

Germline V gene data show CDR1 as WNHNN and CDR2 as SYGVQD (reference sequence). Trimming removed 6 bases at V and 2 bases at J, with 17 bases between. The CDR3 loop spans 16 amino acids. In the PCR, 60 Vbeta and 13 Jbeta primers were used. The protocol was immunoSEQ multiplex PCR, while the TCRdb copy is restricted to in-frame clones and leaves out a portion. The table shows roughly 200,000 clones, with approximately 80% occurring only once. The chain joins TRBV10-1 to TRBJ1-3; D is unresolved. This TCR derives from a young man in good health and CMV-seronegative. The specimen was PBMCs. The CDR3 nucleotides read TGCGCCAGCAGCATCCTAGACGGGAACGCTGGAAACACCATATATTTT. It is translated as CASSILDGNAGNTIYF.